The present TCR beta chain was sequenced within a study of beta chain features in type 1 diabetes (dated by TCRdb to 2017 to 2018). Turning to the overall study: Patients and healthy donors did not differ in mean age, gender distribution, total cell number or subset yield. A total of around 110,000,000 sorted cells were examined across all samples, and RNA yield correlated strongly with the number of cells per subset. The study compared TCRB repertoires of sorted circulating CD4+ T cell subsets between recently diagnosed type 1 diabetes patients and matched healthy donors. Whereas all 30 or so donors provided naive and central memory subsets, regulatory and stem cell-like memory subsets were isolated from just 8 patients and about eight healthy donors. Summary of the overall study and its limitations: HLA sub-analyses involved small numbers of individuals, so any influence of HLA type on TCRB rearrangement remained unresolved. A moderate but significant shortening of TCRB CDR3 length was observed in type 1 diabetes patients in all four CD4+ subsets. PCR may preferentially amplify shorter templates, but because patient and control samples were amplified and corrected together, any resulting skew would affect both groups equally. Patients with type 1 diabetes made fewer insertions and deleted more nucleotides at VDJ recombination sites, implying thymic rearrangement abnormalities. Because cDNA was sequenced instead of genomic DNA, highly expressing activated cells could be over-represented, though the groups showed no difference in activation or CD3 levels. Naive, central memory and regulatory TCRB repertoires appeared to be more similar among patients than among healthy donors.

About this clone itself: What this receptor recognizes is not known. The sample holds no much larger clone one base away, and base qualities are not on file.

The germline V gene (reference sequence) provides CDR1 SGHNT and CDR2 YYREEE. Trimming removed 1 base from V and 10 bases from J, leaving 6 bases between the germline ends. Reading from cysteine to phenylalanine, the CDR3 counts 11 amino acids. The CDR3 DNA has 33 bases and is translated from base 1. A single peripheral blood draw of 90 to 150 mL on average was collected from each donor into heparinised tubes. A BD FACSAria II and a panel including CD45RO, CCR7, CD25, CD127, CD95 and CD27 were used to sort naive, central memory, regulatory and stem cell-like memory CD4+ T cells. Every sorted population had a purity above 95%. Right away, PBMCs were isolated by Lymphoprep density gradient centrifugation and were stained directly, with no culture step. So that batch effects would be minimized, each experiment stained and sorted samples in pairs, pairing one healthy donor with one patient. The entire amount of isolated RNA was reverse transcribed using the High Capacity cDNA Reverse Transcription Kit, so the sequenced TCRB transcripts were expressed ones. Naive, central memory and regulatory T cell samples underwent deep immunoSEQ sequencing, averaging about 3.5 million total reads per sample. Sorted cells were lysed in RLT buffer and RNA was extracted with DNase-treated RNeasy Micro or Mini kits, depending on cell number. To prevent cross-contamination, every cell subset was processed on its own, while patient and healthy donor samples were processed together. The immunoSEQ multiplex PCR was used to amplify TCRB sequences from cDNA, generating 87-bp fragments that spanned the CDR3 region. The amplicons were sequenced using the Illumina HiSeq platform. Per the original workflow: PCR bias was computationally corrected using synthetic template baselines, reads within Hamming distance 2 were collapsed, and singletons that could not be merged were discarded. Reads were aligned against IMGT to assign V, D and J genes, CDR3 length and insertions or deletions at six rearrangement sites. Clonotype counts were normalized to sorted cell number within each subset before computing true diversity and Gini coefficients with the tcR R package. The overlap coefficient, calculated on TCRB nucleotide sequences, was used to quantify repertoire sharing. Out-of-frame TCRB sequences from naive cells were analyzed to stand in for the pre-selection repertoire. Entries here come from immuneACCESS through TCRdb and include only in-frame sequences with V and J called. Some clones fail to appear in such tables; in the studies checked, an unresolved V gene covers under half of the shortfall, and the cause of the remainder is unknown. V and J calls and clone size are given by that table; D and trimming were obtained from the DNA. Counted in this sample were under 550,000 clones; about 10% of them appeared once. 0.045% to 0.06% of the sample belongs to the ten largest clones.

The sample consisted of naive CD4+ T cells from blood. The cell subset or site tag for this specimen amounts to: true naive CD4+ T cells. The sequence joins TRBV5-4 to TRBJ2-1; the D gene remains uncertain. The sequence came from a woman under 30 in good health. The DNA is as follows: TGTGCCAGCAGCTTGAGCAGGGAGCAGTTCTTC. Its protein is CASSLSREQFF.